This is a list of T cell receptor beta chains from one sample in a study of identical twins. TCRdb re-called the 5' RACE reads with MiXCR, one entry per CDR3 protein. The table records hundreds of thousands of distinct CDR3 sequences, about a fifth of them present only once. These sequences were also reported in another study, on yellow fever vaccine responses in identical twins.

The sample consisted of CD4+ T cells sorted from blood. The receptors stem from a woman younger than 30 in good health. Each CDR3 is given with its conserved first and last residue. Each record gives: clone size, D gene, J gene, V gene, CDR3 DNA, CDR3 protein. D genes are given only for firm matches. Clone size is not always given. Where it is, it says once, few, many or a class for expanded clones.

abundance: -
d_gene: -
j_gene: TRBJ2-7
v_gene: TRBV27
CDR3nt: TGTGCCAGCAGTTTATCGTCCACTAGCTCCTACGAGCAGTACTTC
CDR3aa: CASSLSSTSSYEQYF

abundance: -
d_gene: -
j_gene: TRBJ1-5
v_gene: TRBV7-6
CDR3nt: TGTGCCAGCAGCCAAAACGAGAATCAGCCCCAGCATTTT
CDR3aa: CASSQNENQPQHF

abundance: few
d_gene: -
j_gene: TRBJ2-1
v_gene: TRBV24-1
CDR3nt: TGTGCCACCAGTGATTTTGACGGGGGCCCCAATGAGCAGTTCTTC
CDR3aa: CATSDFDGGPNEQFF

abundance: -
d_gene: -
j_gene: TRBJ2-7
v_gene: TRBV5-1
CDR3nt: TGCGCCAGCAGTGGAGGCAGGTACGAGCAGTACTTC
CDR3aa: CASSGGRYEQYF

abundance: -
d_gene: -
j_gene: TRBJ2-5
v_gene: TRBV5-1
CDR3nt: TGCGCCAGCAGCCCAAACAGGGTACGGGCACAAGAGACCCAGTACTTC
CDR3aa: CASSPNRVRAQETQYF

abundance: once
d_gene: TRBD1
j_gene: TRBJ1-1
v_gene: TRBV9
CDR3nt: TGTGCCAGCAGCGTAGTGGGGACAGGCAACACTGAAGCTTTCTTT
CDR3aa: CASSVVGTGNTEAFF

abundance: -
d_gene: TRBD2
j_gene: TRBJ2-1
v_gene: TRBV7-6
CDR3nt: TGTGCCAGCAGCCCCCGTTCGGCTAGCGGGAGGTTATACAATGAGCAGTTCTTC
CDR3aa: CASSPRSASGRLYNEQFF

abundance: few
d_gene: TRBD2
j_gene: TRBJ2-1
v_gene: TRBV5-1
CDR3nt: TGCGCCAGCAGCGTGGGACTAGCGCAGTACAATGAGCAGTTCTTC
CDR3aa: CASSVGLAQYNEQFF

abundance: few
d_gene: TRBD2
j_gene: TRBJ2-1
v_gene: TRBV7-3
CDR3nt: TGTGCCAGCAGCACCGGGACTAGCCCCAATGAGCAGTTCTTC
CDR3aa: CASSTGTSPNEQFF

abundance: -
d_gene: -
j_gene: TRBJ2-1
v_gene: TRBV5-1
CDR3nt: TGCGCCAGCAGCTTGCACCTCGGACTCAATGAGCAGTTCTTC
CDR3aa: CASSLHLGLNEQFF

abundance: -
d_gene: -
j_gene: TRBJ2-1
v_gene: TRBV12-3/TRBV12-4
CDR3nt: TGTGCCAGCAGTTTTTACCGGGGCGGGACTCAGTTCTTC
CDR3aa: CASSFYRGGTQFF

abundance: many
d_gene: -
j_gene: TRBJ2-5
v_gene: TRBV12-3/TRBV12-4
CDR3nt: TGTGCCAGCAGCCTGGACAGAATACAAGAGACCCAGTACTTC
CDR3aa: CASSLDRIQETQYF

abundance: -
d_gene: -
j_gene: TRBJ2-5
v_gene: TRBV12-3/TRBV12-4
CDR3nt: TGTGCCAGCAGTACGACAGGCCCGACCCAGTACTTC
CDR3aa: CASSTTGPTQYF

abundance: -
d_gene: TRBD2
j_gene: TRBJ2-1
v_gene: TRBV5-1
CDR3nt: TGCGCCAGCAGCCGGCCTAGCGGGAGTATTAATGAGCAGTTCTTC
CDR3aa: CASSRPSGSINEQFF

abundance: few
d_gene: -
j_gene: TRBJ2-7
v_gene: TRBV7-9
CDR3nt: TGTGCCAGCAGCTTAGGGTGGGGTGCTTCCTACGAGCAGTACTTC
CDR3aa: CASSLGWGASYEQYF

abundance: -
d_gene: -
j_gene: TRBJ2-5
v_gene: TRBV10-3
CDR3nt: TGTGCCATCAGTGATTGGGAGACCCAGTACTTC
CDR3aa: CAISDWETQYF

abundance: -
d_gene: TRBD2
j_gene: TRBJ2-5
v_gene: TRBV5-1
CDR3nt: TGCGCCAGCAGCAGTAGCGGGAGGGACATAGAGACCCAGTACTTC
CDR3aa: CASSSSGRDIETQYF

abundance: -
d_gene: -
j_gene: TRBJ2-1
v_gene: TRBV24-1
CDR3nt: TGTGCCACCAGCACGACCAGGGTTGTTGGAGTGAATGAGCAGTTCTTC
CDR3aa: CATSTTRVVGVNEQFF

abundance: few
d_gene: -
j_gene: TRBJ2-3
v_gene: TRBV3-1
CDR3nt: TGTGCCAGCAGCCAACGTCCGGATACGCAGTATTTT
CDR3aa: CASSQRPDTQYF

abundance: -
d_gene: -
j_gene: TRBJ2-1
v_gene: TRBV12-3/TRBV12-4
CDR3nt: TGTGCCAGCAGGAGGGATTCGTCGGACAATGAGCAGTTCTTC
CDR3aa: CASRRDSSDNEQFF

abundance: -
d_gene: -
j_gene: TRBJ1-6
v_gene: TRBV2
CDR3nt: TGTGCCAGCAGTGAAGCGCGGTCAGGCTCTTATAATTCACCCCTCCACTTT
CDR3aa: CASSEARSGSYNSPLHF

abundance: -
d_gene: TRBD2
j_gene: TRBJ2-2
v_gene: TRBV5-6
CDR3nt: TGTGCCACCAGACGTTTGGGGGGACTAGCGGGAATCGGGGAGCTGTTTTTT
CDR3aa: CATRRLGGLAGIGELFF

abundance: few
d_gene: -
j_gene: TRBJ1-4
v_gene: TRBV4-1
CDR3nt: TGCGCCAGCAGCACTCGGACGGGAGCTAATGAAAAACTGTTTTTT
CDR3aa: CASSTRTGANEKLFF

abundance: few
d_gene: -
j_gene: TRBJ2-1
v_gene: TRBV7-3
CDR3nt: TGTGCCAGCAGCTTAACTGCGGGCAGCCACAATGAGCAGTTCTTC
CDR3aa: CASSLTAGSHNEQFF

abundance: -
d_gene: -
j_gene: TRBJ2-1
v_gene: TRBV21-1
CDR3nt: TGTGCCAGCACCCGACGGAGGACAGGACCTAGGGATGAGCAGTTCTTC
CDR3aa: CASTRRRTGPRDEQFF